Each of the 22 T cell receptor beta chains below was sequenced from the same sample in a study of chronic HIV infection and antiretroviral therapy. TCRdb ran MiXCR on the 5' RACE reads and lists one entry per CDR3 protein. The sample holds approximately 47,000 distinct CDR3 sequences, approximately 20% seen once. Material: peripheral blood. All receptors derive from an adult who had HIV and had not received antiretroviral therapy, or was an uninfected healthy control (not recorded which).

This clonotype was counted between two and nine times. The chain recombines TRBV20-1 with TRBJ1-5; 8 positions match TRBD1. The CDR3 consists of 15 residues. V lost 4 bases, J lost 1 base, and 6 bases stayed unmatched. Germline V gives CDR1 DFQATT, CDR2 SNEGSKA (reference sequence). The CDR3 nucleotides read TGCAGTGCTACAGGGGGCGCGGGGAGCAATCAGCCCCAGCATTTT. This sequence encodes CSATGGAGSNQPQHF.

This clonotype was found a few times. V and J are TRBV5-6 and TRBJ1-6; 7 nucleotides align to TRBD1. The CDR3 loop spans 14 amino acids. V gave up 7 bases and J gave up 10 bases; unmatched junction bases: 11. The germline CDR1 and CDR2 sequences are SGHDT and YYEEEE. CDR3 sequence reads: CASSRDSQHSPLHF. The CDR3 DNA sequence: TGTGCCAGCTCCAGGGACAGCCAGCACTCACCCCTCCACTTT.

The sample holds one count of this clonotype. The chain carries TRBV4-1 and TRBJ1-1, with 8 positions matching TRBD1. Germline V gives CDR1 MGHRA, CDR2 YSYEKL. Germline trimming cut 3 bases from V and 5 bases from J; bases unmatched to any gene: 8. CDR3 length: 15 residues. The CDR3 region is CASSQRGQGQTEAFF. CDR3 sequence (DNA): TGCGCCAGCAGCCAGAGAGGACAGGGTCAAACTGAAGCTTTCTTT.

This clonotype was detected only a few times. The chain recombines TRBV27 with TRBJ2-1; 16 bases line up with TRBD2. There are 22 residues in the CDR3. V shed 1 base, J shed 7 bases, and the junction held 19 bases outside the gene matches. Germline CDR1 is MNHEY and CDR2 is SMNVEV (reference sequence). The CDR3 sequence is CASSLYALPGLAGGQVWNEQFF. The CDR3 DNA reads as TGTGCCAGCAGTTTATATGCCCTACCGGGACTAGCGGGAGGGCAAGTTTGGAATGAGCAGTTCTTC.

V and J are TRBV29-1 and TRBJ1-4; 7 bases are shared with TRBD1. Losses at the gene ends were 7 bases for V and 2 bases for J; bases not matched to a gene: 4. This CDR3 contains 13 residues. Per the germline V gene, CDR1 is SQVTM and CDR2 is ANQGSEA. The CDR3 region is CSGPGQTNEKLFF. The CDR3 DNA is TGCAGCGGACCGGGACAGACTAATGAAAAACTGTTTTTT.

CDR3 residues: CASQGSGYGYTF. CDR3 sequence (DNA): TGTGCCTCCCAGGGCTCTGGTTATGGCTACACCTTC. The chain is built from TRBV10-3 and TRBJ1-2, with a weak D call TRBD1 (5 bases). The CDR3 loop spans 12 amino acids. Germline V gives CDR1 ENHRY, CDR2 SYGVKD. The ends were cut back, 11 bases at V and 5 bases at J, with 15 bases in the middle.

This clonotype came up a few times. CDR3 DNA: TGTGCCAGCAGTTCGGGTGCAGGACTAGCTAGCAATCAGCCCCAGCATTTT. Encoded protein: CASSSGAGLASNQPQHF. J is TRBJ1-5 and V is TRBV28; D gene unclear. This CDR3 spans 17 amino acids. The V gene's germline CDR1 is MDHEN and CDR2 SYDVKM. The V end lost 4 bases, the J end lost 0 bases, and 16 bases lay between the germline ends.

The CDR3 sequence: CASSFWDLEQYF. CDR3 DNA: TGTGCCAGCAGTTTTTGGGACCTGGAGCAGTACTTC. The chain is built from TRBV28 and TRBJ2-7; D may correspond to TRBD1 or TRBD2 (5 bases each). Germline values: CDR1 MDHEN, CDR2 SYDVKM. The CDR3 sequence is 12 residues long. Trimming cost V 3 bases and J 7 bases, with 10 bases left between them.

In its sample, this clonotype was seen a few times. The chain employs TRBV4-1 and TRBJ1-1; TRBD1 aligns across 7 bases. J lost 3 bases, V lost 4 bases, and 17 bases had no gene match. Germline V gene sequence: CDR1 MGHRA, CDR2 YSYEKL. This CDR3 spans 18 amino acids. The CDR3 nucleotides are TGCGCCAGCAGCCGGGGAACCCCACAGGGGATCTCCGACACTGAAGCTTTCTTT. Encoded protein: CASSRGTPQGISDTEAFF.

The chain carries TRBV29-1 and TRBJ2-3; 11 nucleotides agree with TRBD2. The CDR3 is made up of 15 amino acids. Germline CDR1 and CDR2: SQVTM and ANQGSEA. The V gene end was trimmed by 4 bases and the J gene end by 3 bases; junction bases not matched to a gene: 6. CDR3 residues: CSVGLAGPSTDTQYF. In DNA form, the CDR3 reads TGCAGCGTTGGACTAGCGGGGCCTTCAACAGATACGCAGTATTTT.

The rearrangement uses TRBV29-1 and TRBJ1-2, with 8 positions matching TRBD1. The CDR3 contains 15 residues. Germline lookup yields CDR1 SQVTM and CDR2 ANQGSEA. Trimming took 7 bases from V and 2 from J; bases not matched to a gene: 12. The CDR3: CSAPDRGTPNYGYTF. CDR3 coding DNA: TGCAGCGCCCCCGACAGGGGAACGCCGAACTATGGCTACACCTTC.

The V call is TRBV29-1, the J call TRBJ1-5; 7 bases line up with TRBD1. This CDR3 spans 13 amino acids. The germline gives CDR1 SQVTM, CDR2 ANQGSEA. The CDR3 is CNVRSGGGQPQHF. DNA of the CDR3: TGCAACGTCCGCTCAGGGGGGGGCCAGCCCCAGCATTTT.

The chain recombines TRBV11-2 with TRBJ2-3; 7 bases map to TRBD2. With 8 bases clipped from V and 5 bases from J, the junction kept 4 bases outside the gene matches. Germline V lookup: CDR1 SGHAT, CDR2 FQNNGV. The CDR3 is 12 residues long. The DNA of the CDR3 is TGTGCCAGCCGCGGCGGGGGAGATACGCAGTATTTT. It is translated as CASRGGGDTQYF.

The J gene is TRBJ1-1, the V gene TRBV29-1; 9 bases agree with TRBD1. The germline gives CDR1 SQVTM, CDR2 ANQGSEA. J was trimmed by 11 bases and V by 7 bases; bases with no gene match: 11. The CDR3 loop spans 12 amino acids. Here the CDR3 reads CSAWDRDGDAFF. The DNA for the CDR3 is TGCAGCGCATGGGACAGGGATGGGGATGCTTTCTTT.

About this clonotype: The final CDR3 position lacks the conserved phenylalanine or tryptophan, pointing to a likely read error. The DNA is left out, because the CDR3 cannot be placed on it with certainty; the CDR3 is given as TCRdb lists it. CDR3 region: CASSLYGQGGYD. The gene calls are TRBV5-1 and TRBJ2-3; the D call TRBD1 from the table was never checked on the DNA. The CDR3 length equals 12 residues, ends included. The germline CDR1 and CDR2 sequences are SGHRS and YFSETQ.

J is TRBJ2-1 and V is TRBV10-3; TRBD1 matches at 8 bases. In germline, CDR1 is ENHRY, CDR2 SYGVKD. The CDR3 totals 15 residues. Germline trimming cut 2 bases from V and 6 bases from J; bases unmatched to any gene: 6. The DNA of the CDR3 is TGTGCCATCAGTGAGGTGCAGGGGGCGCGCAATGAGCAGTTCTTC. This translates into CAISEVQGARNEQFF.

This clonotype was found many times. CDR3 residues: CASSPSGLGNTGELFF. The CDR3 DNA reads as TGTGCCAGCAGCCCGTCCGGACTAGGGAACACCGGGGAGCTGTTTTTT. The chain couples TRBV9 to TRBJ2-2, with 7 bases lining up with TRBD2. Germline V gene sequence: CDR1 SGDLS, CDR2 YYNGEE. The CDR3 sequence is 16 residues long. The trim removed 4 bases at V and 1 base at J, leaving 7 bases unmatched.

The chain has TRBV4-1 and TRBJ2-3, with 11 positions matching TRBD2. Trimming at V came to 3 bases and at J to 4 bases, leaving 12 bases not matched to a gene. CDR1 is MGHRA, CDR2 YSYEKL, per germline. This CDR3 is 18 amino acids long. For the CDR3, the DNA is TGCGCCAGCAGCCATCCGGGACTAGCGGCCTCGCGTCCAGATACGCAGTATTTT. This codes for CASSHPGLAASRPDTQYF.

The V and J genes are TRBV28 and TRBJ1-5; D is possibly TRBD1 (6 bases). CDR1 MDHEN and CDR2 SYDVKM come from the germline V gene. The CDR3 totals 16 residues. Between the trimmed V and J ends, which lost 5 bases and 3 bases, there was a span of 17 bases. The chain's CDR3 is CASSQGQRAINQPQHF. CDR3 in DNA: TGTGCCAGCAGTCAAGGACAGCGAGCAATCAATCAGCCCCAGCATTTT.

The chain employs TRBV28 and TRBJ1-1; 7 bases map to TRBD1. The V gene's germline CDR1 is MDHEN and CDR2 SYDVKM. V lost 6 bases to trimming and J lost 1 base; unmatched junction nucleotides: 5. The CDR3 contains 14 residues. The CDR3 loop reads CASSLDRANTEAFF. The CDR3 DNA sequence: TGTGCCAGCAGCCTTGACAGGGCGAACACTGAAGCTTTCTTT.

The chain is built from TRBV29-1 and TRBJ2-7, with D possibly TRBD2 on 5 matching bases. This CDR3 region has 11 residues. V was shortened by 8 bases and J by 6 bases, with 14 bases between the two germline ends. Germline loops: CDR1 SQVTM, CDR2 ANQGSEA. The CDR3: CSFLASGEQYF. The DNA of the CDR3 is TGCAGCTTCCTAGCTTCCGGCGAGCAGTACTTC.

This rearrangement joins TRBV9 to TRBJ2-3; TRBD1 or TRBD2 may be the D gene (6 bases each). The CDR3 extends over 15 amino acids. Trimming took 4 bases from V and 1 from J, leaving 13 bases between them. The V gene's germline CDR1 is SGDLS and CDR2 YYNGEE. CDR3 nucleotide sequence: TGTGCCAGCAGCCTTAGGGGGGCTGGCACAGATACGCAGTATTTT. Its protein is CASSLRGAGTDTQYF.